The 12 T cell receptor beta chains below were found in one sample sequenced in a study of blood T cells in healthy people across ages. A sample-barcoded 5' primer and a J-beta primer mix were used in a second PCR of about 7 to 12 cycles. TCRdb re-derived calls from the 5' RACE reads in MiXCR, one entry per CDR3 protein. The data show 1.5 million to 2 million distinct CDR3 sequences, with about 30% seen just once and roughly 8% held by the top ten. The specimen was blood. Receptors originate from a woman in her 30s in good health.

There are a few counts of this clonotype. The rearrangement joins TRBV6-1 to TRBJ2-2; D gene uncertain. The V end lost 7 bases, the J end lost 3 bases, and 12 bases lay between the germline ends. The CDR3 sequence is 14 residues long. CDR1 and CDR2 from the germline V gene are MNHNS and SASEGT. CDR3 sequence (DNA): TGTGCCAGCAAGTTTAGGGTGGACACCGGGGAGCTGTTTTTT. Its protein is CASKFRVDTGELFF.

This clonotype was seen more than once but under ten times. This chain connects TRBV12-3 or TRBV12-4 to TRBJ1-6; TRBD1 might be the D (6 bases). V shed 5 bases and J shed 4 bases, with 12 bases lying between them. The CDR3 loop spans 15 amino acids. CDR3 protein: CASSPGTQYNSPLHF. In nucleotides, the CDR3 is TGTGCCAGCAGTCCAGGGACACAATATAATTCACCCCTCCACTTT.

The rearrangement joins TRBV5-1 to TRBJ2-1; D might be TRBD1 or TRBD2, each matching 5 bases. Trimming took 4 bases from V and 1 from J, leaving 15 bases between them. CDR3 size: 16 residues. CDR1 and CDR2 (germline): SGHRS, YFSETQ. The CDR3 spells CASSPAGATSYNEQFF. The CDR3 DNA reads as TGCGCCAGCAGCCCGGCCGGGGCCACATCCTACAATGAGCAGTTCTTC.

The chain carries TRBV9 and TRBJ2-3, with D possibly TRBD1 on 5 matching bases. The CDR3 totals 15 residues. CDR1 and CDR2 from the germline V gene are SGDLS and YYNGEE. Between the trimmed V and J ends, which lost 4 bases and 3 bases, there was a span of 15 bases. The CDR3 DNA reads TGTGCCAGCAGCCCCCAATGGGGCAGTACAGATACGCAGTATTTT. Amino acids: CASSPQWGSTDTQYF.

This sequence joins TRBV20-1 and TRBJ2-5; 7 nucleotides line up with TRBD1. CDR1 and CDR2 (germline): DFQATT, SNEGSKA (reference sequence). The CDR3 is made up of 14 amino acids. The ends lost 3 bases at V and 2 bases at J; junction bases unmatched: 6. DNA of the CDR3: TGCAGTGCTAGCCGCGGACAGGCACAAGAGACCCAGTACTTC. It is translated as CSASRGQAQETQYF.

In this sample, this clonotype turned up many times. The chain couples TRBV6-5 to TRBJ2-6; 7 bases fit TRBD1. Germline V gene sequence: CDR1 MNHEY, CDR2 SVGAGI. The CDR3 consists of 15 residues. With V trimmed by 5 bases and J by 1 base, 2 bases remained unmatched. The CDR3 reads CASSKTGSGANVLTF. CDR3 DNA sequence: TGTGCCAGCAGTAAGACAGGGTCTGGGGCCAACGTCCTGACTTTC.

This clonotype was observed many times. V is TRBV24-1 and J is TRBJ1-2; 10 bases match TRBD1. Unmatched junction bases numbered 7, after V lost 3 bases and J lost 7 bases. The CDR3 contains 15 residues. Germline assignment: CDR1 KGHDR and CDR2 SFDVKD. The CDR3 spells CATSDPGTGESGYTF. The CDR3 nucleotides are TGTGCCACCAGTGATCCTGGGACAGGGGAGAGTGGCTACACCTTC.

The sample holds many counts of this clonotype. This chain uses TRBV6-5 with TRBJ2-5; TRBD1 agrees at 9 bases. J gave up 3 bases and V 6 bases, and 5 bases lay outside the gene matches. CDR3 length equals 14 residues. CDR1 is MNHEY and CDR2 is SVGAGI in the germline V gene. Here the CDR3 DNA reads TGTGCCAGCAGCACCACAGGGGGCAAAGAGACCCAGTACTTC. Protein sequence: CASSTTGGKETQYF.

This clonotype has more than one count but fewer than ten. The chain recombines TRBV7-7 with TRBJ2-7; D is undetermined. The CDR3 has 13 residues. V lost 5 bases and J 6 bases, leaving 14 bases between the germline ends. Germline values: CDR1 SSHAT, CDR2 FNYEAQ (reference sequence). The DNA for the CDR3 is TGTGCCAGCAGCCCCTCCGGCGCCGGCGAGCAGTACTTC. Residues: CASSPSGAGEQYF.

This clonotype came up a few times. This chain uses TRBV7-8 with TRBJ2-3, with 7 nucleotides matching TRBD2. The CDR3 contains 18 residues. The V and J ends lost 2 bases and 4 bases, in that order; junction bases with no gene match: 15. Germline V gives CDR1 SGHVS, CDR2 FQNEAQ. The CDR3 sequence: CASSLYVGGSREADTQYF. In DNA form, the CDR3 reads TGTGCCAGCAGCTTATATGTGGGAGGTAGTCGGGAGGCAGATACGCAGTATTTT.

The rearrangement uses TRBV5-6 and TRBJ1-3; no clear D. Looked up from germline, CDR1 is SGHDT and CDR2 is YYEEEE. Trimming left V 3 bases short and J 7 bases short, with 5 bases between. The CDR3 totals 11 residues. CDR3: CASSSFNTIYF. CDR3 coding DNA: TGTGCCAGCAGCTCTTTTAACACCATATATTTT. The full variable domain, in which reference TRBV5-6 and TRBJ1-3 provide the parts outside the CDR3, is DAGVTQSPTHLIKTRGQQVTLRCSPKSGHDTVSWYQQALGQGPQFIFQYYEEEERQRGNFPDRFSGHQFPNYSSELNVNALLLGDSALYLCASSSFNTIYFGEGSWLTVV.

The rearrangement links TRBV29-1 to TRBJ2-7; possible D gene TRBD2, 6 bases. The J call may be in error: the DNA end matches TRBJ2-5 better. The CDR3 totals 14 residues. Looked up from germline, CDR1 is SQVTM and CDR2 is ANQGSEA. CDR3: CSVVGDSGMETQYF. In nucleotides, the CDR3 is TGCAGCGTTGTAGGGGACTCGGGTATGGAGACCCAGTACTTC.